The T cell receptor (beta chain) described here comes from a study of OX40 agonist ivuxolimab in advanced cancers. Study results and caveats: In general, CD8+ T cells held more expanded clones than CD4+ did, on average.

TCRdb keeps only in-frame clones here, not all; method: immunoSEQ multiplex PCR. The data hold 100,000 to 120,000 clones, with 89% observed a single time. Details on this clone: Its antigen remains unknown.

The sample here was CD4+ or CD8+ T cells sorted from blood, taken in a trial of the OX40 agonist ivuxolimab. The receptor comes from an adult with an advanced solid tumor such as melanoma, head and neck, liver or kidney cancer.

This chain's CDR3 is CASSPRGGDTQYF. The CDR3 DNA follows: TGTGCCAGCAGCCCCCGGGGGGGGGATACGCAGTATTTT. The chain carries TRBV7-3 and TRBJ2-3; 8 nucleotides agree with TRBD2. The CDR3 has 13 amino acids. The germline gives CDR1 SGHTA, CDR2 FQGTGA. J lost 6 bases, V lost 5 bases, and 4 bases had no gene match.